The source of this T cell receptor beta chain is a study of post-analysis software for immune sequencing data. General study points: Significantly decreased normalized Chao1 diversity was recorded for multiple sclerosis patients relative to controls.

Concerning this clonotype itself: What it binds is not known.

Sequencing libraries made from TCR beta cDNA carried unique molecular identifiers. TCRdb called the PCR reads again in MiXCR, with one record for every CDR3 protein. The sample has approximately 660,000 distinct CDR3 sequences; 55% to 60% are singletons. This TCR was recovered from a girl aged 2-9 years with multiple sclerosis. Sequencing used blood.

The CDR3 nucleotides read TGTGCCAGCAGCAAGCGGACAGCTAACTATGGCTACACCTTC. This codes for CASSKRTANYGYTF. The rearrangement links TRBV12-3 or TRBV12-4 to TRBJ1-2; perhaps TRBD1 as D (6 bases). There are 14 residues in the CDR3. Deletions cut 6 bases from V and 0 bases from J, with 11 bases between.